Given below is one T cell receptor (beta chain) in context. Germline-derived CDR1 and CDR2 are SGHRS and YFSETQ. Trimming took 1 base from V and 6 from J, leaving 15 bases between them. There are 15 residues in the CDR3. Sequencing used immunoSEQ multiplex PCR; TCRdb keeps in-frame clones, though not all of them. The sample consists of approximately 56,000 clones, roughly 80% of them appearing once. The data stem from a study of memory CD4+ T cells and cytomegalovirus serostatus. The sort gate was single viable CD3+CD4+CD8-CD45RO+ cells for memory CD4+ T cells. Positive selection with CD4 microbeads enriched total CD4+ T cells.

The sample was memory CD4+ T cells from blood. This receptor was identified in an adult in good health and CMV-seronegative. This chain joins TRBV5-1 and TRBJ2-3; possible D gene TRBD2, 7 bases. As DNA, the CDR3 is TGCGCCAGCAGCTTGCTAGGCAGGGGAGGGGATACGCAGTATTTT. Translated, it gives CASSLLGRGGDTQYF.